One sample yielded the 25 T cell receptor beta chains listed below, sequenced in a study of beta chain features in type 1 diabetes. Study conclusions and caveats: Shortening of TCRB CDR3s, moderate but significant, appeared in all four CD4+ subsets of Type 1 diabetes patients.

Expressed TCRB transcripts got sequenced, as all isolated RNA was reverse transcribed. Sequenced by immunoSEQ multiplex PCR; TCRdb stores in-frame clones only, minus some. This sample has 100,000 to 150,000 clones, with around 15% found just once. No antigen has been assigned to these receptors. Input material: central memory CD4+ T cells from blood. All receptors come from a man between 18 and 35 years old with type 1 diabetes.

The CDR3 DNA is TGCAGCGTTGCGAGTGGCGGCCTTCTCAATGAGCAGTTCTTC. Translation: CSVASGGLLNEQFF. The chain couples TRBV29-1 to TRBJ2-1; D gene uncertain. Germline values: CDR1 SQVTM, CDR2 ANQGSEA. The CDR3 contains 14 residues. The V end lost 4 bases, the J end lost 6 bases, and 16 bases lay between the germline ends.

The table lists this clone with a few counts. The chain uses TRBV7-2 and TRBJ2-1, with D maybe TRBD2 (7 bases). Deletions cut 3 bases from V and 9 bases from J, with 12 bases between. The CDR3 is 13 amino acids. Germline V gives CDR1 SGHTA, CDR2 FQGNSA. For the CDR3, the DNA is TGTGCCAGCAGCTTGGGGGGGACACTTGAGCAGTTCTTC. This gives the protein CASSLGGTLEQFF.

V gene TRBV4-1 combines with J gene TRBJ2-7, with 11 bases matching TRBD2. Germline V lookup: CDR1 MGHRA, CDR2 YSYEKL. Trimming removed 0 bases from V and 4 bases from J; junction bases left unmatched: 11. This CDR3 is built from 18 residues. The CDR3 loop is CASSQDSIAGGTRYEQYF. The CDR3 DNA is TGCGCCAGCAGCCAAGATTCGATAGCGGGGGGGACGCGGTACGAGCAGTACTTC.

Only a few counts were recorded for this clone. This sequence joins TRBV6-5 and TRBJ2-7; D gene unclear. Germline CDR1 reads MNHEY; CDR2 reads SVGAGI. The ends were cut back, 0 bases at V and 0 bases at J, with 6 bases in the middle. The CDR3 has 14 amino acids. The CDR3 sequence is CASSYSSSSYEQYF. CDR3 nucleotide sequence: TGTGCCAGCAGTTACTCGTCAAGCTCCTACGAGCAGTACTTC.

V is TRBV4-1 and J is TRBJ1-3; no firm D call. Between the trimmed V and J ends, which lost 0 bases and 10 bases, there was a span of 10 bases. The CDR3 spans 13 residues. Germline loops: CDR1 MGHRA, CDR2 YSYEKL. CDR3 region: CASSQDKGQTIYF. The CDR3, as DNA: TGCGCCAGCAGCCAAGATAAGGGTCAAACCATATATTTT.

This clone has just one count. V is TRBV28 and J is TRBJ2-7; 8 positions match TRBD1. This CDR3 is built from 14 residues. Germline V gene lookup returns CDR1 MDHEN and CDR2 SYDVKM. J lost 0 bases, V lost 5 bases, and 3 bases had no gene match. CDR3 sequence (DNA): TGTGCCAGCAGTCCGGGACAGGACTCCTACGAGCAGTACTTC. Protein product: CASSPGQDSYEQYF.

V usage is TRBV29-1 and J usage is TRBJ2-3, with D maybe TRBD2 (6 bases). The V gene lost 3 bases and the J gene lost 1 base, with 11 bases spanning the gap. This CDR3 has 14 amino acids. CDR1 is SQVTM, CDR2 ANQGSEA, per germline. The CDR3 loop reads CSVDWEAGTDTQYF. As DNA, the CDR3 is TGCAGCGTTGACTGGGAGGCGGGCACAGATACGCAGTATTTT.

Only a few counts were recorded for this clone. The chain has TRBV11-2 and TRBJ2-4; D remains unclear. The CDR3 covers 15 residues. The germline gives CDR1 SGHAT, CDR2 FQNNGV. Deletions cut 5 bases from V and 3 bases from J, with 14 bases between. CDR3 nucleotides: TGTGCCAGCAGCCCAGCTAGGGCGAACAAAAACATTCAGTACTTC. It translates to CASSPARANKNIQYF.

This clone was found a few times. This rearrangement joins TRBV6-5 to TRBJ2-3; tentative D call: TRBD2 (6 bases). This CDR3 has 14 residues. The germline V gene has CDR1 MNHEY and CDR2 SVGAGI. V lost 7 bases to trimming and J lost 4 bases, with 15 bases between them. The CDR3 spells CASTDGGSADTQYF. The CDR3 nucleotides read TGTGCCAGCACTGATGGAGGGAGCGCAGATACGCAGTATTTT.

This clone has more than one count but fewer than ten. The chain links TRBV2 to TRBJ2-5, with a possible D match to TRBD1 (5 bases). Germline CDR1 is SNHLY and CDR2 is FYNNEI. This CDR3 is built from 14 residues. V was pared by 6 bases and J by 2 bases, with 13 bases between. For the CDR3, the DNA is TGTGCCAGCAGCTATGACAGAGGTCAAGAGACCCAGTACTTC. Protein product: CASSYDRGQETQYF.

This clone showed up many times. Other DNA sequences of this sample code for an identical CDR3. The CDR3 loop reads CASSPKPGPGTYEQYF. CDR3 sequence (DNA): TGTGCCAGCTCACCAAAACCGGGGCCCGGTACCTACGAGCAGTACTTC. J is TRBJ2-7 and V is TRBV18; D tentatively reads TRBD1 or TRBD2 (5 bases each). The length of the CDR3 is 16 residues. Trimming removed 2 bases from V and 2 bases from J, with 16 bases in between. Germline V CDR1 and CDR2: KGHSH, LQKENI.

The chain combines TRBV6-5 with TRBJ2-3, with D hard to call. CDR3 size: 12 residues. V was pared by 8 bases and J by 3 bases, with 9 bases between. Germline V gene sequence: CDR1 MNHEY, CDR2 SVGAGI. The chain's CDR3 is CASGRGTDTQYF. The CDR3 DNA follows: TGTGCCAGCGGACGTGGGACAGATACGCAGTATTTT.

This clone was observed a handful of times. V gene TRBV2 combines with J gene TRBJ2-3, with D unresolved. The germline V and J ends were trimmed by 1 base and 5 bases, with 7 bases remaining between them. Germline V gives CDR1 SNHLY, CDR2 FYNNEI. CDR3 length: 13 amino acids. The CDR3 protein is CASSEGVGDTQYF. In DNA, the CDR3 is TGTGCCAGCAGTGAAGGTGTTGGAGATACGCAGTATTTT. Together with reference TRBV2 and TRBJ2-3, the CDR3 gives the full variable domain: EPEVTQTPSHQVTQMGQEVILRCVPISNHLYFYWYRQILGQKVEFLVSFYNNEISEKSEIFDDQFSVERPDGSNFTLKIRSTKLEDSAMYFCASSEGVGDTQYFGPGTRLTVL.

This clone showed up many times. The chain recombines TRBV2 with TRBJ2-7; possible D gene TRBD1, 6 bases. Germline CDR1 reads SNHLY; CDR2 reads FYNNEI. Trimming left V 6 bases short and J 0 bases short, with 12 bases between. This CDR3 is 14 amino acids long. The CDR3 loop is CASRNREGSYEQYF. The DNA for the CDR3 is TGTGCCAGCAGGAACAGGGAAGGCTCCTACGAGCAGTACTTC.

This clone has more than one count but fewer than ten. This chain connects TRBV29-1 to TRBJ1-2; D remains unclear. Germline V gives CDR1 SQVTM, CDR2 ANQGSEA. The CDR3 length is 10 residues. Trimming left V 3 bases short and J 9 bases short, with 8 bases between. The CDR3 loop reads CSVEEVSYTF. Written as DNA, the CDR3 is TGCAGCGTTGAGGAGGTCAGCTACACCTTC.

This clone was observed a handful of times. Here the CDR3 reads CAWSSGTVYNEQFF. As DNA, the CDR3 is TGTGCCTGGAGCTCCGGGACAGTCTACAATGAGCAGTTCTTC. The chain recombines TRBV30 with TRBJ2-1, with 7 bases identical to TRBD1. In germline, CDR1 is GTSNPN, CDR2 SVGIG (reference sequence). V lost 3 bases and J lost 3; bases outside the gene matches: 5. This CDR3 is 14 amino acids long.

The V call is TRBV30, the J call TRBJ2-6; D unresolved. The V end was cut by 0 bases, the J end by 0 bases, with 9 bases between. CDR1 is GTSNPN, CDR2 SVGIG, per germline (reference sequence). The CDR3 is 16 residues long. The CDR3 is CAWSVNINSGANVLTF. The CDR3 nucleotides are TGTGCCTGGAGTGTCAACATCAACTCTGGGGCCAACGTCCTGACTTTC. The full variable domain, completed using reference TRBV30 and TRBJ2-6, is SQTIHQWPATLVQPVGSPLSLECTVEGTSNPNLYWYRQAAGRGLQLLFYSVGIGQISSEVPQNLSASRPQDRQFILSSKKLLLSDSGFYLCAWSVNINSGANVLTFGAGSRLTVL.

The chain links TRBV29-1 to TRBJ1-1; D is undetermined. Trimming shortened V by 3 bases and J by 6 bases, and 14 bases separated the two germline ends. The CDR3 totals 13 residues. CDR1 and CDR2 from the germline V gene are SQVTM and ANQGSEA. The DNA for the CDR3 is TGCAGCGTTGAGGGGTATTCACAGCCTGAAGCTTTCTTT. Amino acid sequence: CSVEGYSQPEAFF.

This clone was seen ten or more times. The chain employs TRBV19 and TRBJ2-3, with D possibly being TRBD1 or TRBD2 (5 bases each). This CDR3 is 18 amino acids long. The V end was cut by 4 bases, the J end by 0 bases, with 20 bases between. Germline V gene sequence: CDR1 LNHDA, CDR2 SQIVND (reference sequence). CDR3 sequence reads: CASSTRPRDVASTDTQYF. CDR3 sequence (DNA): TGTGCCAGTAGTACTAGACCGAGGGACGTTGCTAGCACAGATACGCAGTATTTT.

This clone was seen only a few times. The CDR3 DNA reads as TGCAGCGTCTCAGGGGGCAGCGATCAGCCCCAGCATTTT. Translating it yields CSVSGGSDQPQHF. The chain recombines TRBV29-1 with TRBJ1-5; 8 bases map to TRBD1. Germline CDR1 SQVTM, CDR2 ANQGSEA. The CDR3 totals 13 residues. J lost 5 bases, V lost 6 bases, and 6 bases had no gene match.

The chain joins TRBV9 to TRBJ2-3, with TRBD2 matching over 10 bases. With 0 bases clipped from V and 4 bases from J, the junction kept 2 bases outside the gene matches. Looked up from germline, CDR1 is SGDLS and CDR2 is YYNGEE. This CDR3 spans 15 amino acids. The CDR3, as DNA: TGTGCCAGCAGCGTAGTTCTAGCGGGAGCAGATACGCAGTATTTT. Translating it yields CASSVVLAGADTQYF.

The chain links TRBV7-9 to TRBJ2-4, with D unclear. The CDR3 covers 12 residues. Germline CDR1 is SEHNR and CDR2 is FQNEAQ (reference sequence). Trimming pared 1 base from V and 9 bases from J, leaving 7 bases between. The CDR3 protein is CASSLGSGIQYF. The CDR3 bases are TGTGCCAGCAGCTTAGGATCTGGCATTCAGTACTTC.

This clone has just a few counts. The chain uses TRBV30 and TRBJ2-7; D is possibly TRBD2 (7 bases). The germline CDR1 and CDR2 sequences are GTSNPN and SVGIG (reference sequence). This CDR3 is 15 amino acids long. The germline V and J ends were trimmed by 5 bases and 2 bases, with 19 bases remaining between them. This chain's CDR3 is CAWCRAGARTYEQYF. The CDR3 nucleotides are TGTGCCTGGTGTCGTGCGGGGGCGCGAACCTACGAGCAGTACTTC. Full variable domain (remainder filled in from reference TRBV30 and TRBJ2-7): SQTIHQWPATLVQPVGSPLSLECTVEGTSNPNLYWYRQAAGRGLQLLFYSVGIGQISSEVPQNLSASRPQDRQFILSSKKLLLSDSGFYLCAWCRAGARTYEQYFGPGTRLTVT.

In its sample, this clone was seen a few times. The chain joins TRBV19 to TRBJ1-1; the D gene is possibly TRBD1 (6 bases). Germline CDR1 and CDR2: LNHDA and SQIVND (reference sequence). Between the trimmed V and J ends, which lost 7 bases and 1 base, there was a span of 16 bases. CDR3 length equals 15 residues. The CDR3 nucleotides are TGTGCCAGTACCTACACAGGGCCCGGGAACACTGAAGCTTTCTTT. Protein product: CASTYTGPGNTEAFF.

This chain connects TRBV7-2 to TRBJ2-7, with TRBD1 as a possible D gene (5 bases). Trimming pared 3 bases from V and 5 bases from J, leaving 14 bases between. Germline lookup yields CDR1 SGHTA and CDR2 FQGNSA. The CDR3 has 14 residues. In DNA form, the CDR3 reads TGTGCCAGCAGCTTTTACAGGACGGTTGACGAGCAGTACTTC. Residues: CASSFYRTVDEQYF.